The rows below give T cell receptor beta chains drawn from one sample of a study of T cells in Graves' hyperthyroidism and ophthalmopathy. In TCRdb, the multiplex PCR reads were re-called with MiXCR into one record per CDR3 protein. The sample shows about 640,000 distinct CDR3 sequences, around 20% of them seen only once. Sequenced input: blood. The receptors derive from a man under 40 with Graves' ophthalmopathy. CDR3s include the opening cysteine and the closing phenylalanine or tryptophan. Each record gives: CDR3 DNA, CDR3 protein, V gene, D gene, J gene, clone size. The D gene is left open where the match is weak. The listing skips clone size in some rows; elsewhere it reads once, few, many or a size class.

TGTGCCAGCAGTTTGTTTGCGGGCCGGGGACGGGGGAAAGAGACCCAGTACTTC,CASSLFAGRGRGKETQYF,TRBV28,.,TRBJ2-5,.
TGTGCCAGCAGCCAAACCGGTTATCAGCCCCAGCATTTT,CASSQTGYQPQHF,TRBV7-2,.,TRBJ1-5,many
TGTGCCAGCAGGGTGACAGGTGCGGCCGGGGAGCTGTTTTTT,CASRVTGAAGELFF,TRBV28,.,TRBJ2-2,few
TGCAGTGCCAACCGCGGGAGTCAGGAGGATGAGCAGTTCTTC,CSANRGSQEDEQFF,TRBV20-1,TRBD2,TRBJ2-1,many
TGTGCCAGCAGCGTAGGGGGTAGCGGGAGAGCCGAGCAGTACTTC,CASSVGGSGRAEQYF,TRBV9,TRBD2,TRBJ2-7,.
TGTGCCAGCCTTGGTCGGGCGGGCGAGACTGAAGCTTTCTTT,CASLGRAGETEAFF,TRBV28,.,TRBJ1-1,few
TGTGCCAGCAGGAGATGGGGGTACACTGAAGCTTTCTTT,CASRRWGYTEAFF,TRBV5-4,.,TRBJ1-1,few
TGTGCCAGCAGCCCCCGGAGGCTTCGTAGCAATCAGCCCCAGCATTTT,CASSPRRLRSNQPQHF,TRBV7-9,.,TRBJ1-5,.
TGTGCCAGCAGCACAAACAGAGCTTATCAGCCCCAGCATTTT,CASSTNRAYQPQHF,TRBV6-2/TRBV6-3,.,TRBJ1-5,many
TGCGCCAGCAGGACAGGGACTCTCCAAGAGACCCAGTACTTC,CASRTGTLQETQYF,TRBV10-2,.,TRBJ2-5,.
TGTGACAGCAGCATACAAGAGACCCAGTACTTC,CDSSIQETQYF,TRBV7-2,.,TRBJ2-5,.
TGTGCCAGCAGAGGGGGGGGGCCGGCTAATGAAAAACTGTTTTTT,CASRGGGPANEKLFF,TRBV27,.,TRBJ1-4,.
TGCAGCGCCAACAGGGGACAAGAGACCCAGTACTTC,CSANRGQETQYF,TRBV29-1,TRBD1,TRBJ2-5,.
TGTGCCAATATCCTAAGACAGGGGAAAGGGATCCAAGAGACCCAGTACTTC,CANILRQGKGIQETQYF,TRBV25-1,TRBD1,TRBJ2-5,.
TGTGCCAGCAGCCAAGGACTAGCGGGAGGTCCCTCCTACGAGCAGTACTTC,CASSQGLAGGPSYEQYF,TRBV14,TRBD2,TRBJ2-7,.
TGTGCCAGCTGGAGGGGCGGATTAAGGAATGAGCAGTTCTTC,CASWRGGLRNEQFF,TRBV28,.,TRBJ2-1,.
TGTGCCAGCAGTTTCACGCTAGCGGGAGGCCAGTACTTC,CASSFTLAGGQYF,TRBV27,TRBD2,TRBJ2-5,.
TGTGCCAGCAGCTTAGTGGACAGACGGGGAGAGACCCAGTACTTC,CASSLVDRRGETQYF,TRBV11-2,.,TRBJ2-5,.
TGTGCCAGCAGTTTAAGGGCGGGACAGGGGCGGTTGAGCCCTGAAGCTTTCTTT,CASSLRAGQGRLSPEAFF,TRBV27,TRBD1,TRBJ1-1,many
TGTGCCAGCTCACTTCAACTACAGCCCTCGGGAAACACCATATATTTT,CASSLQLQPSGNTIYF,TRBV18,.,TRBJ1-3,many
TGTGCCAGCAGTTCCCCCCTGACAGGGTGGAATGAGCAGTTCTTC,CASSSPLTGWNEQFF,TRBV12-3/TRBV12-4,TRBD1,TRBJ2-1,.
TGTGCCACCACGGGGGGGGATCAATCCTACGAGCAGTACTTC,CATTGGDQSYEQYF,TRBV19,TRBD2,TRBJ2-7,few
TGTGCCAGCAGCCCGACCGGGGGGGCGGTCGGGGAGCTGTTTTTT,CASSPTGGAVGELFF,TRBV7-3,TRBD2,TRBJ2-2,.
TGTGCCAGCCTGACGAGCGGGAAAGAGGCCCAGTACTTC,CASLTSGKEAQYF,TRBV2,TRBD2,TRBJ2-5,.
TGTGCCATAGGCCGCAACTCCTACGAGCAGTACTTC,CAIGRNSYEQYF,TRBV10-3,.,TRBJ2-7,.
TGCAGTGCTAGAGCGTGGGAGGCCGGCCCAGATACGCAGTATTTT,CSARAWEAGPDTQYF,TRBV20-1,.,TRBJ2-3,.
TGCGCCAGCAGCTTGCTGGGCAGAGACAAAAATGGCTACACCTTC,CASSLLGRDKNGYTF,TRBV5-1,.,TRBJ1-2,many
TGTGCCAGCAGCCAACCCACGCAGAGTATCTATACGCAGTATTTT,CASSQPTQSIYTQYF,TRBV3-1,.,TRBJ2-3,many
TGCGCCAGCAGCACAGGACGAACGGCTTCTAATGAAAAACTGTTTTTT,CASSTGRTASNEKLFF,TRBV5-1,.,TRBJ1-4,.
TGTGCCAGCAGTTCCGGACTAGCAAATACGCAGTATTTT,CASSSGLANTQYF,TRBV6-2/TRBV6-3,TRBD2,TRBJ2-3,.
TGTGCCAGCAGCGTAGATGGCAATGAGCAGTTCTTC,CASSVDGNEQFF,TRBV9,.,TRBJ2-1,few
TGTGCCAGTGGAGCGGGGGCATACGAGCAGTACTTC,CASGAGAYEQYF,TRBV6-2/TRBV6-3,TRBD2,TRBJ2-7,.
TGTGCCAGCAGTCGGTCAGGGGCCCACGAGCAGTACTTC,CASSRSGAHEQYF,TRBV7-2,.,TRBJ2-7,few
TGTGCCACCAGCAGAGATTCGAGGGATGAGCAGTTCTTC,CATSRDSRDEQFF,TRBV15,.,TRBJ2-1,.
TGTGCCAGCTCACCACGGCTAGCGGGAGAGGGTGAGCAGTTCTTC,CASSPRLAGEGEQFF,TRBV18,TRBD2,TRBJ2-1,many
TGTGCCAGCAGTTTAATGGGGGGGGCCACCGGGGAGCGGGGAGAGACCCAGTACTTC,CASSLMGGATGERGETQYF,TRBV27,.,TRBJ2-5,.
TGCAGCGGAGGACGACTGGGACGGTACCCTGAGACCCAGTACTTC,CSGGRLGRYPETQYF,TRBV29-1,.,TRBJ2-5,many
TGTGCCAGCAGTCCTCAGGGGGTAGGTGAGCAGTTCTTC,CASSPQGVGEQFF,TRBV28,TRBD1,TRBJ2-1,few
TGTGCCACCAGCAGAGGGGGAGCAGGGCGTGACGAGCAGTACTTC,CATSRGGAGRDEQYF,TRBV15,.,TRBJ2-7,few
TGTGCCAGTCAGGGGGGCGTCAATCAGCCCCAGCATTTT,CASQGGVNQPQHF,TRBV27,TRBD1,TRBJ1-5,.
TGTGCCTGGACCAGAGCAGGGAAGGGGAATGAAAAACTGTTTTTT,CAWTRAGKGNEKLFF,TRBV30,.,TRBJ1-4,few
TGTGCCACCTCTGGGAACAATCAGCCCCAGCATTTT,CATSGNNQPQHF,TRBV19,.,TRBJ1-5,.
TGCAGCGTTGAAGACGGAGGGGGCACCGGAGGAGAAAAACTGTTTTTT,CSVEDGGGTGGEKLFF,TRBV29-1,TRBD1,TRBJ1-4,.
TGTGCCAGCAGTGTGGCGGGCCTGTCCACAGATACGCAGTATTTT,CASSVAGLSTDTQYF,TRBV2,.,TRBJ2-3,many
TGTGCCACCAGCTGGGGAGAGGGGATTGAAAAACTGTTTTTT,CATSWGEGIEKLFF,TRBV15,.,TRBJ1-4,.
TGCAGTGCTTCCTATAGCGGGGCAGATACGCAGTATTTT,CSASYSGADTQYF,TRBV20-1,TRBD2,TRBJ2-3,.
TGTGCTAGTGGTTTGTCAGCAGGACTAGCGGCAGATACGCAGTATTTT,CASGLSAGLAADTQYF,TRBV12-5,TRBD2,TRBJ2-3,few
TGTGCCATCAGTGCGACAGGGCAAGAGACCCAGTACTTC,CAISATGQETQYF,TRBV10-3,TRBD1,TRBJ2-5,few
TGTGCCAGCAGCCAAGTTTCGACTAGCGGGAGAACCTCAGATACGCAGTATTTT,CASSQVSTSGRTSDTQYF,TRBV3-1,TRBD2,TRBJ2-3,few
TGTGCCAGCTCCCCGGTCTTGACAGGGCGTAGTACTGAAGCTTTCTTT,CASSPVLTGRSTEAFF,TRBV18,TRBD1,TRBJ1-1,few
TGTGCCAGCAGGACGGTCGGCAATGAGCAGTTCTTC,CASRTVGNEQFF,TRBV6-2/TRBV6-3,.,TRBJ2-1,few
TGTGCCACCAGTGATGGGATACAATCCTACGAGCAGTACTTC,CATSDGIQSYEQYF,TRBV24-1,.,TRBJ2-7,few
TGTGCCAGCAGCCAAGGCCTCCTTGCCGAGCAGTACTTC,CASSQGLLAEQYF,TRBV3-1,.,TRBJ2-7,.
TGTGCCAGCAGCGACGCCGGGACAGGGGTTGAGACCCAGTACTTC,CASSDAGTGVETQYF,TRBV4-2,TRBD1,TRBJ2-5,few
TGTGCCAGCAGTTTTAGCGGTCCCCGCTACAATGAGCAGTTCTTC,CASSFSGPRYNEQFF,TRBV12-3/TRBV12-4,.,TRBJ2-1,.
TGTGCCACCGCAAGTGGGACTAGAGGGGACGAGCAGTACTTC,CATASGTRGDEQYF,TRBV27,TRBD2,TRBJ2-7,many